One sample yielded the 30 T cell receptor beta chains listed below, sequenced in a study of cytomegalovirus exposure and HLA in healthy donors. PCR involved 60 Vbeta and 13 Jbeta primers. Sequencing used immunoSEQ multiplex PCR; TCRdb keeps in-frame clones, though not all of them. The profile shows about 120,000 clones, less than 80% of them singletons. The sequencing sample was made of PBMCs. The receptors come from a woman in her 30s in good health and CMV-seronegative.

CDR3 bases: TGTGCCAGCAGAGCCACAAGCGGCCTCTCCTACGAGCAGTACTTC. It is translated as CASRATSGLSYEQYF. V usage is TRBV27 and J usage is TRBJ2-7; the D gene is possibly TRBD2 (5 bases). Germline CDR1 MNHEY, CDR2 SMNVEV (reference sequence). The V and J ends lost 6 bases and 0 bases respectively, with 15 bases between them. The CDR3 runs to 15 residues.

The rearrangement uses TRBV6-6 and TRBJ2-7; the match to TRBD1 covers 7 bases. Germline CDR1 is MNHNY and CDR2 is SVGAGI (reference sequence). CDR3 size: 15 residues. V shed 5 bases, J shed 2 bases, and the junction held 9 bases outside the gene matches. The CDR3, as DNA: TGTGCCAGCAGTGAGGGACAGCCAGATACCTACGAGCAGTACTTC. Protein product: CASSEGQPDTYEQYF.

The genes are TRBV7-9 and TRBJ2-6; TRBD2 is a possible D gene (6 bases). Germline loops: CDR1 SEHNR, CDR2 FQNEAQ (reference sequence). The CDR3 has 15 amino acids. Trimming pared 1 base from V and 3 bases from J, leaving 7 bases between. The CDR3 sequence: CASSLGRGGANVLTF. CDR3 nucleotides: TGTGCCAGCAGCTTAGGGAGGGGTGGGGCCAACGTCCTGACTTTC.

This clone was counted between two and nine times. CDR3: CASSHTGRTGELFF. The CDR3 DNA follows: TGTGCCAGCAGCCACACAGGACGCACCGGGGAGCTGTTTTTT. The chain is built from TRBV7-9 and TRBJ2-2; TRBD1 is a possible D gene (5 bases). Germline CDR1 and CDR2: SEHNR and FQNEAQ (reference sequence). CDR3 size: 14 residues. V lost 5 bases, J lost 4 bases, and 11 bases lay in between.

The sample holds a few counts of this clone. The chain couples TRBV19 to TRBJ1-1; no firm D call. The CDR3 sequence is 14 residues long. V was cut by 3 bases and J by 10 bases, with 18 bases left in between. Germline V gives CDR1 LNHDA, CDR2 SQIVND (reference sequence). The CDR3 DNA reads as TGTGCCAGTAGTATTGGATTCGAGGGATCGATAGCTTTCTTT. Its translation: CASSIGFEGSIAFF.

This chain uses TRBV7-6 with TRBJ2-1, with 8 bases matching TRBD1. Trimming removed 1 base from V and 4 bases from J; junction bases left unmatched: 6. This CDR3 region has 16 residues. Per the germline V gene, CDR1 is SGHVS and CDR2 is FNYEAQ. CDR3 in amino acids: CASSLGPGQEYNEQFF. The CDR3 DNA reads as TGTGCCAGCAGCTTAGGGCCGGGACAGGAATACAATGAGCAGTTCTTC.

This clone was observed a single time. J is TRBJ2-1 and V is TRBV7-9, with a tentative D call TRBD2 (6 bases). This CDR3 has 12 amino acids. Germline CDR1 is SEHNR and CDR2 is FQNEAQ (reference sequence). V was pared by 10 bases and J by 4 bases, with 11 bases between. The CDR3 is CATRESYNEQFF. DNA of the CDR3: TGTGCCACCCGGGAGTCATACAATGAGCAGTTCTTC.

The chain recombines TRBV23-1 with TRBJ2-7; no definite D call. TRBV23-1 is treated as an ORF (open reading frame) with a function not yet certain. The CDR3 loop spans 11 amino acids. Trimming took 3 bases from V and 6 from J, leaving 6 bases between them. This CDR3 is CASSHLFEQYF. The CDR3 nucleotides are TGCGCCAGCAGTCATCTTTTCGAGCAGTACTTC.

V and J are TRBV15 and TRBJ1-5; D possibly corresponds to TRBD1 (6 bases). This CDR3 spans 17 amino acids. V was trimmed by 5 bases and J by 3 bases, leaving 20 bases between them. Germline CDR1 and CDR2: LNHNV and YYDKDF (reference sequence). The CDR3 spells CATSRTGQPKYNQPQHF. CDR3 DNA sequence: TGTGCCACCAGCCGCACCGGACAGCCTAAATACAATCAGCCCCAGCATTTT.

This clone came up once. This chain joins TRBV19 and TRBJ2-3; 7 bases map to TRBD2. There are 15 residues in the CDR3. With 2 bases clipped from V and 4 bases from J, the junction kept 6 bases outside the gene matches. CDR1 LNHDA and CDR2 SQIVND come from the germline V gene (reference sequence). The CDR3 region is CASSITAGTPDTQYF. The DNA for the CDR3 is TGTGCCAGTAGTATAACAGCGGGAACCCCAGATACGCAGTATTTT.

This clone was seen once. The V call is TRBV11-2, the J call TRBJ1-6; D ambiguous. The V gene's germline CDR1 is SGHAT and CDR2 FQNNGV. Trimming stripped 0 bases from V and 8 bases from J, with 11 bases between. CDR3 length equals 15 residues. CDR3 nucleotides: TGTGCCAGCAGCTTAGACTACAGAGAATATTCACCCCTCCACTTT. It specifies CASSLDYREYSPLHF.

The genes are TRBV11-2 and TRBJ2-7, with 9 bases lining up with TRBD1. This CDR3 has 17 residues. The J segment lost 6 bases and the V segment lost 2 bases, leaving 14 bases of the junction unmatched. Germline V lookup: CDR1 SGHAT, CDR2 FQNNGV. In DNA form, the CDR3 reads TGTGCCAGCAGCTTACCTCAATACCGGGACAGGGCAGGCGAGCAGTACTTC. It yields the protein CASSLPQYRDRAGEQYF.

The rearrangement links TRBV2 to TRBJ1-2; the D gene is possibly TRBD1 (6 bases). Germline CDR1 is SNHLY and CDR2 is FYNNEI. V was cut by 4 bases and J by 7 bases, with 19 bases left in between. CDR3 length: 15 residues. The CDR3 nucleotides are TGTGCCAGCAGTGGGGACGGGGGGGGCCGGGGTGGCTACACCTTC. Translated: CASSGDGGGRGGYTF.

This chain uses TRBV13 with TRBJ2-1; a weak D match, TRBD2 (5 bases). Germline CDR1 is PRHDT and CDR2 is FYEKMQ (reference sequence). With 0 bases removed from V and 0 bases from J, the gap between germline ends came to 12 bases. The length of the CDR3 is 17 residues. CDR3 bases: TGTGCCAGCAGCTTAGGACTAGGGCGGAGCTCCTACAATGAGCAGTTCTTC. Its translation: CASSLGLGRSSYNEQFF.

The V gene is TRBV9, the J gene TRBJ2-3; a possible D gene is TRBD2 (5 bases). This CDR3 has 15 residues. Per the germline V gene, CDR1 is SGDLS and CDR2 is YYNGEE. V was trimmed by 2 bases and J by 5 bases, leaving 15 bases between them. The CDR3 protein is CASSVIASQGDTQYF. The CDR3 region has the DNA TGTGCCAGCAGCGTCATAGCGTCTCAAGGAGATACGCAGTATTTT.

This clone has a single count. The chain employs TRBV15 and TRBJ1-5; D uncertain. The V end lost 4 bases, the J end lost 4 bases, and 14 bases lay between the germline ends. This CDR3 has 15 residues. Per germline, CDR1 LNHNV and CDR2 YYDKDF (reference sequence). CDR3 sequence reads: CATSTSSGQNQPQHF. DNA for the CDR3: TGTGCCACCAGCACAAGTTCTGGCCAAAATCAGCCCCAGCATTTT.

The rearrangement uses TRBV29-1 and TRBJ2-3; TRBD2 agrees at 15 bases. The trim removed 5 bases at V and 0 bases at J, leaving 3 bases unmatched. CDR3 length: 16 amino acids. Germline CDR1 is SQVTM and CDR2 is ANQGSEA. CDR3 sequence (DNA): TGCAGCGTTTCAGGACTAGCGGGAGGGAGCACAGATACGCAGTATTTT. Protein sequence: CSVSGLAGGSTDTQYF.

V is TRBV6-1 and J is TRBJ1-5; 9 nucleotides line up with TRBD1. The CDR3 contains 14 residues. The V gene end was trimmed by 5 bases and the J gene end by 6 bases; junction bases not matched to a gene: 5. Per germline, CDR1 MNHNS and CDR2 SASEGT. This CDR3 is CASSPGQGPQPQHF. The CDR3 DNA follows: TGTGCCAGCAGTCCGGGACAGGGCCCTCAGCCCCAGCATTTT.

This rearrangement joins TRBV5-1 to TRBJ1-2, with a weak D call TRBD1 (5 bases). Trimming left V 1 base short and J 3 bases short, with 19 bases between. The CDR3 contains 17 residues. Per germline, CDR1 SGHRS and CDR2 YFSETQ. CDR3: CASSLWGLSLVDYGYTF. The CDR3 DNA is TGCGCCAGCAGCTTGTGGGGACTGTCCCTGGTGGACTATGGCTACACCTTC.

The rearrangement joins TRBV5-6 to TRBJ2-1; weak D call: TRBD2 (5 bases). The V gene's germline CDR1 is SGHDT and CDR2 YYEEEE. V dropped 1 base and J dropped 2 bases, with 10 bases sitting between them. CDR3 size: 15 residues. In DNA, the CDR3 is TGTGCCAGCAGCTTGTATGGGAGCACCTACAATGAGCAGTTCTTC. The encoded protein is CASSLYGSTYNEQFF.

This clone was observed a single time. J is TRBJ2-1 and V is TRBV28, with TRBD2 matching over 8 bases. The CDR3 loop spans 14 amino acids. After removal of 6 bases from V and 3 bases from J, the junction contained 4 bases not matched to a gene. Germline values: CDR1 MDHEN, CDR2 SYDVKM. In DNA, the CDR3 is TGTGCCAGCAGGGTTGCGGGAGGCTACAATGAGCAGTTCTTC. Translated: CASRVAGGYNEQFF. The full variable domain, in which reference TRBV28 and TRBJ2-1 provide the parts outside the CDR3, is DVKVTQSSRYLVKRTGEKVFLECVQDMDHENMFWYRQDPGLGLRLIYFSYDVKMKEKGDIPEGYSVSREKKERFSLILESASTNQTSMYLCASRVAGGYNEQFFGPGTRLTVL.

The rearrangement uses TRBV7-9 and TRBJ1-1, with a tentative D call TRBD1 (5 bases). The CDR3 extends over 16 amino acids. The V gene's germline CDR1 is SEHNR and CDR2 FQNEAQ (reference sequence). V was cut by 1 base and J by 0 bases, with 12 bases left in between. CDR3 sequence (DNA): TGTGCCAGCAGCTTAGAGTCAGGGTGGGTGAACACTGAAGCTTTCTTT. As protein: CASSLESGWVNTEAFF.

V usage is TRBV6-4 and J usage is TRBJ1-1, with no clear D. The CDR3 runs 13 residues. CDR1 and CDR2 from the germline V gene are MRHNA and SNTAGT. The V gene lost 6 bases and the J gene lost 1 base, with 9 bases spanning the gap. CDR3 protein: CASSLSGNTEAFF. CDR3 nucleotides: TGTGCCAGCAGCCTCAGTGGGAACACTGAAGCTTTCTTT.

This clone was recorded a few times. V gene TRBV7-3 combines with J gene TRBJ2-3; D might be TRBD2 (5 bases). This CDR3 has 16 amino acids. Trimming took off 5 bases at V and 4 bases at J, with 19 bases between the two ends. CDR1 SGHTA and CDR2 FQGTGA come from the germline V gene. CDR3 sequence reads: CASSPTGVASADTQYF. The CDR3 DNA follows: TGTGCCAGCAGCCCCACCGGCGTAGCGAGTGCAGATACGCAGTATTTT.

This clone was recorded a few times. CDR3 sequence: CASSQGTGDQETQYF. CDR3 in DNA: TGTGCCAGCAGCCAAGGGACAGGGGACCAAGAGACCCAGTACTTC. This chain uses TRBV4-2 with TRBJ2-5, with 9 bases identical to TRBD1. The CDR3 contains 15 residues. Per germline, CDR1 LGHNA and CDR2 YNFKEQ. J gave up 0 bases and V 1 base, and 0 bases lay outside the gene matches.

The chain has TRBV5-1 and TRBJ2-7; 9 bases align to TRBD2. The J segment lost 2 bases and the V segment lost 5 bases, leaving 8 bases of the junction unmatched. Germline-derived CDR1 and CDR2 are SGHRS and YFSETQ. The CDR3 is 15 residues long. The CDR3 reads CASRLGAGGTYEQYF. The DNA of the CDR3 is TGCGCCAGCAGGTTAGGGGCGGGAGGGACCTACGAGCAGTACTTC.

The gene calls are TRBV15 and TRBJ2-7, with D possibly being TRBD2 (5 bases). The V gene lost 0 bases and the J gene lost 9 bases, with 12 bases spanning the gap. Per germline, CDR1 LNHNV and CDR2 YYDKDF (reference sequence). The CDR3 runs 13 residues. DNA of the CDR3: TGTGCCACCAGCAGAGATCTCCTAGCCGTGCAGTACTTC. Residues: CATSRDLLAVQYF.

CDR3: CASRDRDRSGNTIYF. The CDR3, as DNA: TGTGCCAGTAGGGACAGGGACCGCTCTGGAAACACCATATATTTT. This chain joins TRBV19 and TRBJ1-3; 8 nucleotides line up with TRBD1. The CDR3 is made up of 15 amino acids. The V gene's germline CDR1 is LNHDA and CDR2 SQIVND (reference sequence). The V segment lost 6 bases and the J segment 0 bases; nucleotides outside the gene matches: 4.

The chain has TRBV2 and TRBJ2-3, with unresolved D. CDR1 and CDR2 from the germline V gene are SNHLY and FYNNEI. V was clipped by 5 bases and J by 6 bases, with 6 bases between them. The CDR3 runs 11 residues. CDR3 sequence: CASSYSDTQYF. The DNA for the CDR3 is TGTGCCAGCAGTTACAGCGATACGCAGTATTTT.

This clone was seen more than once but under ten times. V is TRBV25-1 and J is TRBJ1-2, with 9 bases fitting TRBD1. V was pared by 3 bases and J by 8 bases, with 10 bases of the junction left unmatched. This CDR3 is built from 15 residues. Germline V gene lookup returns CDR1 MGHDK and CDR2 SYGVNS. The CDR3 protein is CASSDPRTGVGGYTF. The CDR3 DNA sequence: TGTGCCAGCAGTGATCCGCGGACAGGGGTAGGAGGCTACACCTTC.